The table lists the clone carrying this TCR beta chain with a count of one. Its target is not known. The data were obtained in a study of Ad26.COV2.S vaccination and SARS-CoV-2 variants. Findings and limits, study-wide: Possibly, TCR breadth and depth analyses underestimated total T cell responses. Vaccine recipients showed a spike-specific TCR breadth that was higher than in placebo recipients. In vaccinated individuals, spike-specific CD8+ and CD4+ T cell responses reportedly displayed substantial breadth. It was found that vaccine and placebo recipients had similar non-spike TCR breadth.

CDR1 is MGHRA and CDR2 is YSYEKL in the germline V gene. J gave up 5 bases and V 0 bases, and 6 bases lay outside the gene matches. The CDR3 runs to 16 residues. The protocol was immunoSEQ multiplex PCR, while the TCRdb copy is restricted to in-frame clones and leaves out a portion. The table lists some 190,000 clones, about 83% of them singletons. Sample: peripheral blood, taken after recovery from COVID-19. J is TRBJ1-4 and V is TRBV4-1; 7 bases are shared with TRBD1. The receptor was isolated from a human donor who had recovered from COVID-19. CDR3 in DNA: TGCGCCAGCAGCCAAGATATGGGACAGAGAAATGAAAAACTGTTTTTT. It specifies CASSQDMGQRNEKLFF.